This T cell receptor (beta chain) appears in the sequencing data of a study of T cell repertoires in cytomegalovirus infection. One entry per CDR3 protein results from TCRdb running MiXCR on the reads. The repertoire consists of approximately 550,000 distinct CDR3 sequences, with 16% occurring once and the leading ten covering around 25%. On this clonotype: A single base separates this from a much larger clone, so it may be a read error.

CDR1 MGHRA and CDR2 YSYEKL come from the germline V gene. This CDR3 contains 15 residues. The rearrangement joins TRBV4-1 to TRBJ1-6; 9 bases match TRBD1. The clonotype originates from a human donor in good health (CMV status not recorded). Some clones in this sample may be carry-over from other donors' samples. Sequencing was done on a sample of CD8+ T cells from PBMCs. In DNA, the CDR3 is TGTGCCAGCAGCCACACCGGGACAGGGAATCCACCCCTCCACTTT. This sequence encodes CASSHTGTGNPPLHF.